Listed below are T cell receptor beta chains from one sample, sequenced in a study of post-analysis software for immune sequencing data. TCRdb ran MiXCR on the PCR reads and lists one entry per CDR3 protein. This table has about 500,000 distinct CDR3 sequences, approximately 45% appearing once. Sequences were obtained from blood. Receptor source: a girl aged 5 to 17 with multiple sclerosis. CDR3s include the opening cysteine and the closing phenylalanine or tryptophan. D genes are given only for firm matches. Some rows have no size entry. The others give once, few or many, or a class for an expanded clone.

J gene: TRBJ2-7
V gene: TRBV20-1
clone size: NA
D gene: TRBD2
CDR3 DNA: TGCAGTGCTAGCCGGGGGGGGTATCCCACCTACGAGCAGTACTTC
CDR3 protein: CSASRGGYPTYEQYF

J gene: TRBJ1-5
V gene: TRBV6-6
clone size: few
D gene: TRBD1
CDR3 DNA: TGTGCCAGCGAGGACAGGGAGGGCAATCAGCCCCAGCATTTT
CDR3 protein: CASEDREGNQPQHF

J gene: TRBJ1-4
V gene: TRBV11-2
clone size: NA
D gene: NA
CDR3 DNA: TGTGCCAGCAGCTTCGGGGGACCCAGGGTGTTTTTT
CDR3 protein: CASSFGGPRVFF

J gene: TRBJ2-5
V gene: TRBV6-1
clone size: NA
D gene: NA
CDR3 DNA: TGTGCCGTTTTACGTGGGGGCGGGGAGACCCAGTACTTC
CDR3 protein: CAVLRGGGETQYF

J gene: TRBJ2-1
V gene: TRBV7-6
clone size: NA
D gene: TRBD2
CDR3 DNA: TGTGCCAGCAGCCGGGTATCAAGCGGGAGGGACTACAATGAGCAGTTCTTC
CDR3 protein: CASSRVSSGRDYNEQFF

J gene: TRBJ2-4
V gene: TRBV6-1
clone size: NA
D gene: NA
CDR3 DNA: TGTGCCAGCAGTGAATTACCAGGGATCCTCGCCAAAAACATTCAGTACTTC
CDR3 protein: CASSELPGILAKNIQYF

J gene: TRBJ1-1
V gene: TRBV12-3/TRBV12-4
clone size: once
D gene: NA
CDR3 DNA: TGTGCCAGCGGGTTCAGGGCTATCACTGAAGCTTTCTTT
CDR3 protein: CASGFRAITEAFF

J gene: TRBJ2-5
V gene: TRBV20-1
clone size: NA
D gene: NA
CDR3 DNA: TGCAGTGCCGGGCTGGGGGTCGCCTACAATGAGCAGTACTTC
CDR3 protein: CSAGLGVAYNEQYF

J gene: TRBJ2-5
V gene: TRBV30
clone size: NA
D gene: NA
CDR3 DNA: TGTGCCTGGAGTCAACGGCTGGGGGAGACCCAGTACTTC
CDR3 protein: CAWSQRLGETQYF

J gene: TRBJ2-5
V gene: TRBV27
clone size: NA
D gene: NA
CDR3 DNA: TGTGCCAGCAGTCCAGGGACCGGGAGCTGGGGGGCCCAGTACTTC
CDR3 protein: CASSPGTGSWGAQYF

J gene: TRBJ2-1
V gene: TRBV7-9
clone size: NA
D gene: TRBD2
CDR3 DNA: TGTGTCAGCAGCCCGAGACTAGCGGGAGGGCTTCGGAATGAGCAGTTCTTC
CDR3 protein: CVSSPRLAGGLRNEQFF

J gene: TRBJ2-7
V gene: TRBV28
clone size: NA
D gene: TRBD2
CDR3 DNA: TGTGCCAGCAGTTTCACTAGCGGGAGCTCCTACGAGCAGTACTTC
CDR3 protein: CASSFTSGSSYEQYF

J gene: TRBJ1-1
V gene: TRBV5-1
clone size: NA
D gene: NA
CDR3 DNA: TGCGCCAGCAGCCACAGGCAGAACACTGAAGCTTTCTTT
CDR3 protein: CASSHRQNTEAFF

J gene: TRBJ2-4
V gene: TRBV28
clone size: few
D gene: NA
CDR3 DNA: TGTGCCAGCAGTCCGGGCCTCCTCACAGGGTTAGGAGTTCTAGGAGATGCCAAAAACATTCAGTACTTC
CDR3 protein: CASSPGLLTGLGVLGDAKNIQYF

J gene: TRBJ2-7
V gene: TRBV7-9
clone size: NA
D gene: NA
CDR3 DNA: TGTGCCAGCAGCTTAGCGGGGGCGGCCCACGAGCAGTACTTC
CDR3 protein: CASSLAGAAHEQYF

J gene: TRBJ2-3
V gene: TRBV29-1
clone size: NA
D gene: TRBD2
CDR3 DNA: TGCAGCGTTGTTCTAGCGGGAGAAGGAATAGATACGCAGTATTTT
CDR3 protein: CSVVLAGEGIDTQYF

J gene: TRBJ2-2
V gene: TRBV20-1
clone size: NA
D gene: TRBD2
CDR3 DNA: TGCAGTGCTAGCGGGAGGGCTACCGGGGAGCTGTTTTTT
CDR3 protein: CSASGRATGELFF

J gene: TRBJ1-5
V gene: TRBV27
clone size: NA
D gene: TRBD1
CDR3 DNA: TGTGCCAGCGGAGACAGGGTCCCCCAGCCCCAGCATTTT
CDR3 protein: CASGDRVPQPQHF

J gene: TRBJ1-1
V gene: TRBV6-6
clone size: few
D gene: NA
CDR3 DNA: TGTGCCAGCAGTCAACAGACGGAGAACACTGAAGCTTTCTTT
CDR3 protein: CASSQQTENTEAFF

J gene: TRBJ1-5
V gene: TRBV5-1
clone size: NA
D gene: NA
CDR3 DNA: TGCGCCAGCAGCTTGGCCCCCCCCAATCAGCCCCAGCATTTT
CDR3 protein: CASSLAPPNQPQHF

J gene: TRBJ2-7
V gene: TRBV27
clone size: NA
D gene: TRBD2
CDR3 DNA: TGTGCCAGCAGTTGGGTAGCGGGATGGAACGAGCAGTACTTC
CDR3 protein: CASSWVAGWNEQYF

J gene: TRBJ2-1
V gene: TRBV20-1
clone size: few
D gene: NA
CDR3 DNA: TGCAGTGCTGCAACCGAGGGGTTCAATGAGCAGTTCTTC
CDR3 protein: CSAATEGFNEQFF

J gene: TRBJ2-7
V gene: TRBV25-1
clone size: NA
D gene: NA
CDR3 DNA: TGTGCCAGCAGTGAAGGGGGAGGTATGAACTACGAGCAGTACTTC
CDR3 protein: CASSEGGGMNYEQYF

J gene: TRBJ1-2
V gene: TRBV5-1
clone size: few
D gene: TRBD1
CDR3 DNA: TGCGCCAGCAGCTTGGGGACAGGAAGCCCTGGCTACACCTTC
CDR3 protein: CASSLGTGSPGYTF

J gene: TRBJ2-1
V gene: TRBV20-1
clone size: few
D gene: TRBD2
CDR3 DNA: TGCAGTGCTAGGGCACTAGCGGGAAACAATGAGCAGTTCTTC
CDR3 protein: CSARALAGNNEQFF

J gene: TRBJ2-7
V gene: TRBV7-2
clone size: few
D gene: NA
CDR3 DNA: TGTGCCAGCAGCTTAGCGTTTGAGGGCTCCTACGAGCAGTACTTC
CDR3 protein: CASSLAFEGSYEQYF

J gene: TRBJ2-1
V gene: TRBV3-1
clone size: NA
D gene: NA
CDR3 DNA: TGTGCCAGCAGCCAAGCGGGGGCAGGGCTTACGAGAAAGGGGCACAATGAGCAGTTCTTC
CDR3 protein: CASSQAGAGLTRKGHNEQFF

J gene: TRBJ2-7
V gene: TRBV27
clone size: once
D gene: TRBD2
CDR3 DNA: TGTGCCAGCAGTTTGAGGGGGCGGGAGGGACTCTACGAGCAGTACTTC
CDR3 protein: CASSLRGREGLYEQYF

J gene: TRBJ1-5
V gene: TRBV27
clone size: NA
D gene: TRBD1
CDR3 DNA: TGTGCCAGCAAGGACAGGGCTATTCAGCCCCAGCATTTT
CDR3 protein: CASKDRAIQPQHF

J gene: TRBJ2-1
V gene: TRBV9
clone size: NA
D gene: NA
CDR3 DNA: TGTGCCAGCAGCGTGGACTTTCACAATGAGCAGTTCTTC
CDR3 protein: CASSVDFHNEQFF

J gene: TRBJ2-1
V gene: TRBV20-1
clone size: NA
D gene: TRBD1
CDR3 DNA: TGCAGTGCTAGAGATGGGACAGGGCGGTCTGAGCAGTTCTTC
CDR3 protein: CSARDGTGRSEQFF

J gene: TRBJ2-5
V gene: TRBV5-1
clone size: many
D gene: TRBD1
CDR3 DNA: TGCGCCAGCAGCTTGGGTGTCAGTTTAGGGGGACAGTCGTACCAAGAGACCCAGTACTTC
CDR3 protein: CASSLGVSLGGQSYQETQYF

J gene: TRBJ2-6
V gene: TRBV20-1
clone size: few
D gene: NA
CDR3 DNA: TGCAGTGCTGTAAGGGGGAACTCTGGGGCCAACGTCCTGACTTTC
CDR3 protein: CSAVRGNSGANVLTF

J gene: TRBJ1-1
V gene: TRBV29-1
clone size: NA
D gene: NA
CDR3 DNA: TGCAGCGTTGGTGGCGCTAACACTGAAGCTTTCTTT
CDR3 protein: CSVGGANTEAFF

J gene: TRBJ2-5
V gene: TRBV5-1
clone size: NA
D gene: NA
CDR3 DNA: TGCGCCAGCAGCCTCGGCCAGGGGAGCCAAGAGACCCAGTACTTC
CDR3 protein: CASSLGQGSQETQYF

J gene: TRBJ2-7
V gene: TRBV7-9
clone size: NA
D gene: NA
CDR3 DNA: TGTGCCAGCACCGGTGACAACGGAGAGGGGTCCTACGAGCAGTACTTC
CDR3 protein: CASTGDNGEGSYEQYF

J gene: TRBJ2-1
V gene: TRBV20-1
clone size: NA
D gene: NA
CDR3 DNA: TGCAGCTGCCAGGGAACGCATGAGCAGTTCTTC
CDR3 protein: CSCQGTHEQFF

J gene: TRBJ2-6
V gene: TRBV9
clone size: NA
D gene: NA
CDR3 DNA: TGTGCCAGCAGCGTAGGTAACAGGGCCGGGGCCAACGTCCTGACTTTC
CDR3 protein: CASSVGNRAGANVLTF

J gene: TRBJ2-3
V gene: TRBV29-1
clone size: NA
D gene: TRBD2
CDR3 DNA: TGCAGCGTTCCCGGGAGGTGGAGCACAGATACGCAGTATTTT
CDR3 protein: CSVPGRWSTDTQYF

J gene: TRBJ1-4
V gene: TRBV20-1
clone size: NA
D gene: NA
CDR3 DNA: TGCAGTGCTAGAGTCGGAAATGAAAAACTGTTTTTT
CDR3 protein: CSARVGNEKLFF

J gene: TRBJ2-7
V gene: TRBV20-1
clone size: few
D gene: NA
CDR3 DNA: TGCAGTGCTAGAGATCTCTACGGGCCCATTTCCTACGAGCAGTACTTC
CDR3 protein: CSARDLYGPISYEQYF